This T cell receptor (beta chain) originates from a study of shared clonotypes between healthy human individuals. At the level of the study: For every donor, three CD4 naive, three CD4 memory, two CD8 naive and one CD8 memory plates were used. Study-wide points: Compared with clonotypes that all four donors shared, non-shared clonotypes had lower generation probabilities.

In germline, CDR1 is SGHRS, CDR2 YFSETQ. V trimming: 4 bases; J trimming: 6 bases; junction bases outside the gene matches: 4. This CDR3 has 13 amino acids. Repertoires were generated with immunoSEQ multiplex PCR, while TCRdb's copy carries only in-frame clones and drops some. The profile shows fewer than 3 million clones, about 90% of them singletons. Points on this clone: Its antigen is unidentified.

This TCR came from a man aged 18 to 30 in good health. Some clones in this sample may be carry-over from other donors' samples. Sequenced: naive CD4+ T cells from PBMCs. Specified subset: CD45RA+ positively selected. The V and J genes are TRBV5-1 and TRBJ1-1; 9 bases line up with TRBD1. In DNA form, the CDR3 reads TGCGCCAGCAGCCTTAGGACAGGGGCTGAAGCTTTCTTT. Translating gives CASSLRTGAEAFF.